These 21 T cell receptor beta chains came from one sample sequenced in a study of shared clonotypes between healthy human individuals. Clones were sequenced by immunoSEQ multiplex PCR, and TCRdb holds only the in-frame ones, with some missing. Here the sample spans around 500,000 clones, around 75% being singletons. Sequenced sample: PBMCs. The receptors shown here come from a woman aged 40 to 49 in good health. Some clones in this sample may be carry-over from other donors' samples.

As for this clone: The same CDR3 is also encoded by other DNA sequences in this sample. The chain has TRBV18 and TRBJ2-7; tentative D call: TRBD2 (6 bases). V dropped 3 bases and J dropped 2 bases, with 11 bases sitting between them. Germline CDR1 KGHSH, CDR2 LQKENI. The CDR3 covers 14 residues. The CDR3 loop is CASSPPGLPYEQYF. As DNA, the CDR3 is TGTGCCAGCTCACCTCCGGGACTTCCCTACGAGCAGTACTTC. Full variable domain (missing parts from reference TRBV18 and TRBJ2-7): NAGVMQNPRHLVRRRGQEARLRCSPMKGHSHVYWYRQLPEEGLKFMVYLQKENIIDESGMPKERFSAEFPKEGPSILRIQQVVRGDSAAYFCASSPPGLPYEQYFGPGTRLTVT.

The chain has TRBV5-1 and TRBJ2-7; unclear D gene. Deletions cut 0 bases from V and 0 bases from J, with 7 bases between. CDR1 is SGHRS and CDR2 is YFSETQ in the germline V gene. The length of the CDR3 is 14 residues. The CDR3 DNA reads TGCGCCAGCAGCTTGGTTCCGGGCTCCTACGAGCAGTACTTC. This encodes CASSLVPGSYEQYF.

The V and J genes are TRBV5-1 and TRBJ2-1; D remains ambiguous. This CDR3 region has 15 residues. Trimming took off 4 bases at V and 6 bases at J, with 17 bases between the two ends. CDR1 SGHRS and CDR2 YFSETQ come from the germline V gene. The CDR3 protein is CASSPSLSPGNEQFF. Here the CDR3 DNA reads TGCGCCAGCAGCCCTTCCCTCAGTCCGGGCAATGAGCAGTTCTTC.

The CDR3 DNA is TGTGCCAGCAGCTTGGGGGGGACTAGCGGGATAGCTGAGACCCAGTACTTC. Its protein is CASSLGGTSGIAETQYF. The gene calls are TRBV5-4 and TRBJ2-5; 13 bases are shared with TRBD2. The CDR3 covers 17 residues. CDR1 SGHNT and CDR2 YYREEE come from the germline V gene (reference sequence). J lost 5 bases, V lost 0 bases, and 7 bases had no gene match.

V gene TRBV2 combines with J gene TRBJ2-5, with a possible D match to TRBD2 (5 bases). There are 17 residues in the CDR3. Trimming left V 6 bases short and J 4 bases short, with 24 bases between. CDR1 is SNHLY, CDR2 FYNNEI, per germline. DNA of the CDR3: TGTGCCAGCAGGCCCAATTCGGCCTTTACCAGCGGAGAGACCCAGTACTTC. Translated: CASRPNSAFTSGETQYF.

This clone turned up a few times. J is TRBJ2-7 and V is TRBV28, with D perhaps given as TRBD1 or TRBD2 (6 bases each). The CDR3 consists of 14 residues. In germline, CDR1 is MDHEN, CDR2 SYDVKM. The V gene lost 6 bases and the J gene lost 4 bases, with 16 bases spanning the gap. The CDR3 region is CASRYSGARYEQYF. In nucleotides, the CDR3 is TGTGCCAGCAGATATTCGGGGGCCCGGTACGAGCAGTACTTC.

This clone was seen just once. The chain joins TRBV19 to TRBJ2-3; no definite D call. Germline-derived CDR1 and CDR2 are LNHDA and SQIVND (reference sequence). The CDR3 is made up of 11 amino acids. Trimming removed 6 bases at V and 6 bases at J, with 7 bases between. CDR3 in DNA: TGTGCCAGTAGAACCAAGGATACGCAGTATTTT. Protein product: CASRTKDTQYF.

V and J are TRBV28 and TRBJ2-7; D is unclear. This CDR3 has 13 amino acids. Trimming left V 5 bases short and J 7 bases short, with 15 bases between. Germline-derived CDR1 and CDR2 are MDHEN and SYDVKM. In DNA, the CDR3 is TGTGCCAGCAGTCCAATGTCAGGATGGGAGCAGTACTTC. It specifies CASSPMSGWEQYF.

The chain employs TRBV11-1 and TRBJ2-3, with a possible D match to TRBD2 (7 bases). V lost 4 bases and J lost 0, with 11 bases in between. The CDR3 covers 15 residues. CDR1 is SGHAT, CDR2 FQDESV, per germline (reference sequence). CDR3 sequence (DNA): TGTGCCAGCAGCTCGCGGGGGCTTAGCACAGATACGCAGTATTTT. It translates to CASSSRGLSTDTQYF.

This clone was counted many times. The chain uses TRBV5-6 and TRBJ2-1; 7 bases are a match to TRBD1. The CDR3 loop spans 16 amino acids. V lost 10 bases, J lost 0 bases, and 13 bases stayed unmatched. Germline-derived CDR1 and CDR2 are SGHDT and YYEEEE. CDR3 coding DNA: TGTGCCCAAGCTGATTTCGGACAGGCCTCCTACAATGAGCAGTTCTTC. Residues: CAQADFGQASYNEQFF.

The J gene is TRBJ2-3, the V gene TRBV27, with 8 bases that match TRBD2. Looked up from germline, CDR1 is MNHEY and CDR2 is SMNVEV (reference sequence). V lost 4 bases and J lost 1; bases outside the gene matches: 4. CDR3 length: 15 residues. This CDR3 is CASSSLLAGTDTQYF. The DNA for the CDR3 is TGTGCCAGCAGTTCACTACTAGCGGGCACAGATACGCAGTATTTT.

The chain couples TRBV5-4 to TRBJ1-4; TRBD1 is a possible D gene (6 bases). Germline V gene data show CDR1 as SGHNT and CDR2 as YYREEE (reference sequence). With 3 bases removed from V and 5 bases from J, the gap between germline ends came to 14 bases. This CDR3 has 15 amino acids. This chain's CDR3 is CASSSPGGGNEKLFF. The DNA for the CDR3 is TGTGCCAGCAGCTCTCCCGGGGGGGGCAATGAAAAACTGTTTTTT.

This chain links TRBV7-9 with TRBJ1-1, with 9 bases lining up with TRBD1. Germline V gives CDR1 SEHNR, CDR2 FQNEAQ (reference sequence). J lost 10 bases, V lost 7 bases, and 10 bases had no gene match. The CDR3 loop spans 13 amino acids. CDR3 nucleotide sequence: TGTGCCAGCAACATACAGGGGGCCGGGGGAGCTTTCTTT. Protein product: CASNIQGAGGAFF. The full variable domain, rest sourced from reference TRBV7-9 and TRBJ1-1, is DTGVSQNPRHKITKRGQNVTFRCDPISEHNRLYWYRQTLGQGPEFLTYFQNEAQLEKSRLLSDRFSAERPKGSFSTLEIQRTEQGDSAMYLCASNIQGAGGAFFGQGTRLTVV.

The rearrangement joins TRBV13 to TRBJ2-7; 9 bases align to TRBD1. Germline lookup yields CDR1 PRHDT and CDR2 FYEKMQ (reference sequence). The CDR3 is 16 residues long. Trimming removed 4 bases from V and 3 bases from J; junction bases left unmatched: 10. The CDR3 DNA reads TGTGCCAGCAGCTGGAGGGACAGGGAATTAGGCTACGAGCAGTACTTC. As protein: CASSWRDRELGYEQYF.

The chain recombines TRBV4-1 with TRBJ2-1; TRBD2 is a possible D gene (7 bases). This CDR3 comprises 17 residues. Trimming removed 0 bases at V and 4 bases at J, with 16 bases between. The germline V gene has CDR1 MGHRA and CDR2 YSYEKL. CDR3 sequence reads: CASSQDKSGGAYNEQFF. The CDR3 nucleotides read TGCGCCAGCAGCCAAGATAAGTCGGGGGGCGCATACAATGAGCAGTTCTTC.

The chain is built from TRBV7-2 and TRBJ2-7; D unresolved. Germline CDR1 reads SGHTA; CDR2 reads FQGNSA. V gave up 0 bases and J gave up 0 bases, with 12 bases separating them. The CDR3 covers 16 residues. CDR3 protein: CASSLARVGPSYEQYF. The CDR3 DNA is TGTGCCAGCAGCTTAGCTCGGGTGGGCCCCTCCTACGAGCAGTACTTC. The whole variable domain, filled in from reference TRBV7-2 and TRBJ2-7, reads GAGVSQSPSNKVTEKGKDVELRCDPISGHTALYWYRQSLGQGLEFLIYFQGNSAPDKSGLPSDRFSAERTGGSVSTLTIQRTQQEDSAVYLCASSLARVGPSYEQYFGPGTRLTVT.

The chain recombines TRBV11-2 with TRBJ1-2, with D possibly being TRBD1 (5 bases). Germline CDR1 SGHAT, CDR2 FQNNGV. V dropped 1 base and J dropped 8 bases, with 14 bases sitting between them. The CDR3 length is 14 residues. In DNA form, the CDR3 reads TGTGCCAGCAGCTTAGCTTTCGGGGCTAAGGGCTACACCTTC. It translates to CASSLAFGAKGYTF.

This clone was detected once. The chain's CDR3 is CASSLGLGGYEQYF. The DNA for the CDR3 is TGTGCCAGCAGCTTAGGATTGGGTGGCTACGAGCAGTACTTC. This chain joins TRBV7-9 and TRBJ2-7; D remains ambiguous. V lost 1 base and J 3 bases, leaving 10 bases between the germline ends. This CDR3 comprises 14 residues. Germline V CDR1 and CDR2: SEHNR, FQNEAQ (reference sequence).

This clone was detected only a few times. This chain joins TRBV11-2 and TRBJ1-1, with D perhaps matching TRBD1 (6 bases). The CDR3 is 14 amino acids. V was clipped by 5 bases and J by 0 bases, with 10 bases between them. The germline gives CDR1 SGHAT, CDR2 FQNNGV. CDR3 residues: CASSPPGVNTEAFF. In DNA, the CDR3 is TGTGCCAGCAGCCCCCCAGGGGTGAACACTGAAGCTTTCTTT.

This clone was detected only once. The rearrangement links TRBV7-3 to TRBJ2-2; D is perhaps TRBD2 (6 bases). V lost 2 bases and J 1 base, leaving 8 bases between the germline ends. The germline gives CDR1 SGHTA, CDR2 FQGTGA. The CDR3 length is 15 residues. The CDR3, as DNA: TGTGCCAGCAGCTTAGGGCGGGAGAACACCGGGGAGCTGTTTTTT. This codes for CASSLGRENTGELFF. The full variable domain, rest sourced from reference TRBV7-3 and TRBJ2-2, is GAGVSQTPSNKVTEKGKYVELRCDPISGHTALYWYRQSLGQGPEFLIYFQGTGAADDSGLPNDRFFAVRPEGSVSTLKIQRTERGDSAVYLCASSLGRENTGELFFGEGSRLTVL.

The rearrangement uses TRBV2 and TRBJ2-7, with D perhaps matching TRBD2 (5 bases). The germline V gene encodes CDR1 SNHLY and CDR2 FYNNEI. The CDR3 is 13 amino acids. Trimming left V 6 bases short and J 7 bases short, with 16 bases between. This CDR3 reads CASSSSVTGEQYF. The CDR3 DNA reads as TGTGCCAGCAGCTCCTCGGTTACGGGGGAGCAGTACTTC. Together with reference TRBV2 and TRBJ2-7, the CDR3 gives the full variable domain: EPEVTQTPSHQVTQMGQEVILRCVPISNHLYFYWYRQILGQKVEFLVSFYNNEISEKSEIFDDQFSVERPDGSNFTLKIRSTKLEDSAMYFCASSSSVTGEQYFGPGTRLTVT.